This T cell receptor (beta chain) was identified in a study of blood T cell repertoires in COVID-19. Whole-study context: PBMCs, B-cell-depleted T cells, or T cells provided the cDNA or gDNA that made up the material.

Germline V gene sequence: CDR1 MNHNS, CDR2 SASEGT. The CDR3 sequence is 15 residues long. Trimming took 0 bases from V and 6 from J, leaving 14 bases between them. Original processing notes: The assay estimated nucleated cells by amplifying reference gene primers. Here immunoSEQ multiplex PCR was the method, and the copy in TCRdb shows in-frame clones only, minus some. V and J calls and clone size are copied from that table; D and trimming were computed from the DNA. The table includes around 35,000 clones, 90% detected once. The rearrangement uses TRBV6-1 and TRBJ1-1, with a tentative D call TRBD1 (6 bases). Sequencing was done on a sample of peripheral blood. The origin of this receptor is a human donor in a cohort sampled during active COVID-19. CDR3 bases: TGTGCCAGCAGTGAAGCCCCCAGGGGAGGGGCTGAAGCTTTCTTT. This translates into CASSEAPRGGAEAFF.